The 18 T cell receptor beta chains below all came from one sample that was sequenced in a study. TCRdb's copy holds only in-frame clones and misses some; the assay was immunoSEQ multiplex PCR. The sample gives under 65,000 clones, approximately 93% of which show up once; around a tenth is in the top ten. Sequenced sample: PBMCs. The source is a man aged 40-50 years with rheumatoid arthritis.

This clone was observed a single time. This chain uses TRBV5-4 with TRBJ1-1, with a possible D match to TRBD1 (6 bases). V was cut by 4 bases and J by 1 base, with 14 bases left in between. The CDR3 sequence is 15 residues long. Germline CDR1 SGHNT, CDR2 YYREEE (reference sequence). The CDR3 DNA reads TGTGCCAGCAGCATACGGACAGTTTGGAACACTGAAGCTTTCTTT. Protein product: CASSIRTVWNTEAFF.

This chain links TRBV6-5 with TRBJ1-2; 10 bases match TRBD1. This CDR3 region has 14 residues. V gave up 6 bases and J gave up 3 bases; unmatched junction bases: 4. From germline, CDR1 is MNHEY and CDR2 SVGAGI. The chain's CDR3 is CASSDRGRYYGYTF. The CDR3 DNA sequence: TGTGCCAGCAGCGACAGGGGGCGTTACTATGGCTACACCTTC.

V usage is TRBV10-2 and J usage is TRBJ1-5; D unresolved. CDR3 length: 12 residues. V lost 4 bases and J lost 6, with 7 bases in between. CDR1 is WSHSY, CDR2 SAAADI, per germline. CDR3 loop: CASSVLSQPQHF. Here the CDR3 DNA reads TGCGCCAGCAGTGTCTTAAGTCAGCCCCAGCATTTT.

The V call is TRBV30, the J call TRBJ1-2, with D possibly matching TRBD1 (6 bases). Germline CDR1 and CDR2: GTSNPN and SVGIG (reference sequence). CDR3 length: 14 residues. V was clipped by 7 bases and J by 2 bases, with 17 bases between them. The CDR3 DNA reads TGTGCCTTTCCGTCCGGGACAAAAAACTATGGCTACACCTTC. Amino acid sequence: CAFPSGTKNYGYTF.

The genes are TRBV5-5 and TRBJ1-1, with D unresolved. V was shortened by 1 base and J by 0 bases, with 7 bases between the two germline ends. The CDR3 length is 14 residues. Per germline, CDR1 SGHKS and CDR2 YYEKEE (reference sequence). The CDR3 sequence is CASSLKSLNTEAFF. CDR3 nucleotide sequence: TGTGCCAGCAGCTTGAAGAGCCTGAACACTGAAGCTTTCTTT.

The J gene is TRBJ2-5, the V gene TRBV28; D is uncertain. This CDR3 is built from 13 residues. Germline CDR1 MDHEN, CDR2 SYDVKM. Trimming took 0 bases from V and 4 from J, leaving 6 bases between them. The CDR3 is CASSLWRGETQYF. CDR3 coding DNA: TGTGCCAGCAGTTTATGGAGAGGAGAGACCCAGTACTTC.

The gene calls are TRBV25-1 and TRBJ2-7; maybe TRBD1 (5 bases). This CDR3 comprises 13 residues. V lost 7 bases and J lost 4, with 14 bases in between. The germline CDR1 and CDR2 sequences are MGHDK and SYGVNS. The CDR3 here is CASTQGPAYEQYF. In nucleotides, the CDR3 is TGTGCCAGCACTCAGGGTCCAGCGTACGAGCAGTACTTC.

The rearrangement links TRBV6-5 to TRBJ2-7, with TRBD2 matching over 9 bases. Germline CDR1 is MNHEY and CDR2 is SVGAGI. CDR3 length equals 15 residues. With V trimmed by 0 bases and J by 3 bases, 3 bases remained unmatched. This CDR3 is CASSYSPSGDYEQYF. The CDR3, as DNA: TGTGCCAGCAGTTACTCCCCTAGCGGGGACTACGAGCAGTACTTC.

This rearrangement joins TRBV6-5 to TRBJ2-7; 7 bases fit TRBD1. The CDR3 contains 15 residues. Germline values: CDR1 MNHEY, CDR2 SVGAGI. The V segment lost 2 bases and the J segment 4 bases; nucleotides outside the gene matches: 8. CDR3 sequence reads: CASSYPLTGSYEQYF. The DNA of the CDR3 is TGTGCCAGCAGTTACCCCCTGACAGGGTCATACGAGCAGTACTTC.

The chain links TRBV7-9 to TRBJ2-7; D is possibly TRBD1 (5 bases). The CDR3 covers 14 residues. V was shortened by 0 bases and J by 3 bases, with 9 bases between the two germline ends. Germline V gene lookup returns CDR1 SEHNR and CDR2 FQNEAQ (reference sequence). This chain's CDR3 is CASSLAVRGYEQYF. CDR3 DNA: TGTGCCAGCAGCTTAGCGGTAAGGGGCTACGAGCAGTACTTC.

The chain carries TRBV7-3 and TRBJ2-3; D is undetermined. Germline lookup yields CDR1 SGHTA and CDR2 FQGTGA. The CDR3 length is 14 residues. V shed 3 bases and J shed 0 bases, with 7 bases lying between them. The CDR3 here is CASSLTGSTDTQYF. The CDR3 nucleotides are TGTGCCAGCAGCTTGACGGGTAGCACAGATACGCAGTATTTT.

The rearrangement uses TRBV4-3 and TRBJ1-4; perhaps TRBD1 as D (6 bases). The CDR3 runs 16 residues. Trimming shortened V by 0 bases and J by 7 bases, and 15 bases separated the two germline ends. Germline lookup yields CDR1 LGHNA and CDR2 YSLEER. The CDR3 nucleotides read TGCGCCAGCAGCCAAGATAAAGGGGGATGGGGTGAAAAACTGTTTTTT. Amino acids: CASSQDKGGWGEKLFF.

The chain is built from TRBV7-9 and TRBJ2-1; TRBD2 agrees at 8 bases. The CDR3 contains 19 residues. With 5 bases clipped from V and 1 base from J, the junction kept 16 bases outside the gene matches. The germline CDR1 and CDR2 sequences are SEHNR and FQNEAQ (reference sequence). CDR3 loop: CASSRPGAGGHRSYNEQFF. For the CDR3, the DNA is TGTGCCAGCAGCCGCCCGGGGGCGGGAGGACACCGATCCTACAATGAGCAGTTCTTC.

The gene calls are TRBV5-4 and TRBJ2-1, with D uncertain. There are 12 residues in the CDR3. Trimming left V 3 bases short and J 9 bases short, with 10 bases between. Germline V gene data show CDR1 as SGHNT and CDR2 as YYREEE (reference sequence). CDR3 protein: CASSSGTTEQFF. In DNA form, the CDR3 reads TGTGCCAGCAGCTCTGGAACGACTGAGCAGTTCTTC.

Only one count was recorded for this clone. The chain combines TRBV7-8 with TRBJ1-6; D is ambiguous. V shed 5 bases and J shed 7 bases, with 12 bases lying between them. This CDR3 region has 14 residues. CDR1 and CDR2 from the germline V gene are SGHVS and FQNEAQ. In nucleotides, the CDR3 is TGTGCCAGCAGCGAACAAAACTCGAATTCACCCCTCCACTTT. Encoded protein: CASSEQNSNSPLHF. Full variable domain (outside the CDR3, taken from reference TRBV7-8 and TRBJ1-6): GAGVSQSPRYKVAKRGQDVALRCDPISGHVSLFWYQQALGQGPEFLTYFQNEAQLDKSGLPSDRFFAERPEGSVSTLKIQRTQQEDSAVYLCASSEQNSNSPLHFGNGTRLTVT.

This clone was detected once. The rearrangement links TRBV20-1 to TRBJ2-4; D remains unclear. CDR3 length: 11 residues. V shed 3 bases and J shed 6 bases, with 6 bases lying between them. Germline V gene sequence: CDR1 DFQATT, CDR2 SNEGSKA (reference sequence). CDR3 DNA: TGCAGTGCTAGGGCAGGAAACATTCAGTACTTC. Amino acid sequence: CSARAGNIQYF.

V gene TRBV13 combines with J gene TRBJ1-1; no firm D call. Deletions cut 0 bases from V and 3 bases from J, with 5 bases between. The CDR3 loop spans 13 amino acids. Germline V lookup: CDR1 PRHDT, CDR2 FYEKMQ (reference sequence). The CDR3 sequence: CASSLGSDTEAFF. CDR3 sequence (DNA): TGTGCCAGCAGCTTAGGCTCGGACACTGAAGCTTTCTTT.

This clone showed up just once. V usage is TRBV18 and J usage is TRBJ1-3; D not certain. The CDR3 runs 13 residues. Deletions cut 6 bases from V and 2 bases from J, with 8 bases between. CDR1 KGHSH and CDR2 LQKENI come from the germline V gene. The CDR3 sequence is CASSPAPGNTIYF. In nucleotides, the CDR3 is TGTGCCAGCTCCCCGGCACCTGGAAACACCATATATTTT.